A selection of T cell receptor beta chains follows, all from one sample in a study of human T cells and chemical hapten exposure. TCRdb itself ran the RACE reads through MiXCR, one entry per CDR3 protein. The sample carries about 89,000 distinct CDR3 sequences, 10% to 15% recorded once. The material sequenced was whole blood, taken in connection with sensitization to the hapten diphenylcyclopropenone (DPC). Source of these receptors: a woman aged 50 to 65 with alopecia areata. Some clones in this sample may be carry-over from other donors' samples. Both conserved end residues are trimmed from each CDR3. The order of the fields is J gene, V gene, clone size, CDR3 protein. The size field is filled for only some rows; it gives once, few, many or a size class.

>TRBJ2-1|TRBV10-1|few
ATSGQSSYNEQF
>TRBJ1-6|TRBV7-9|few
ASSPGPNSPLH
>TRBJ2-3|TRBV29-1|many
SVRPTAGNSDTQY
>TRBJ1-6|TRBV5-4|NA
ASSPTDPNSPLH
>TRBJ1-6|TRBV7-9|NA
ASSGSTYNSPLH
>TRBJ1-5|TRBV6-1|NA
ASWTSYSNQPQH
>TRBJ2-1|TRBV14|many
ASSQDFAGIYNEQF
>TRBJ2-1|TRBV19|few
ASSRRTGGSYNEQF
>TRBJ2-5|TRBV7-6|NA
ASSPIYLGETQY
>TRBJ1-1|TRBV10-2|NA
ASSEGGEAF
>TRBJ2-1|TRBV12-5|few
ASGLVRNEQF
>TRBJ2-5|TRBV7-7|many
ASSLEVAGDETQY
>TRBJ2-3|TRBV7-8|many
ASSSGMLRATDTQY
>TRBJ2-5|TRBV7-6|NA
ASSLVPAGVGETQY
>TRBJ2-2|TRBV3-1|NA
ASSQGLAGGSNTGELF